A selection of T cell receptor beta chains follows, all from one sample in a study of T-cell memory formation after mild COVID-19. TCRdb reprocessed the 5' RACE reads with MiXCR, giving one entry per CDR3 protein. This sample carries about 150,000 distinct CDR3 sequences, approximately 15% of them seen once, and the ten largest clones take roughly 13%. What was sequenced was PBMCs or a T cell subset sorted from them (not recorded which). These receptor sequences come from an adult woman who had mild COVID-19 (a few samples of this study predate the infection). Cell type and time point are not known. CDR3s include the opening cysteine and the closing phenylalanine or tryptophan. D genes are given only for firm matches. Clone size, where shown, is once, few, many, or a class for clones that have expanded.

j_call v_call clone_size d_call cdr3_aa cdr3_nt
TRBJ2-2 TRBV7-9 NA NA CASSLPRNTGELFF TGTGCCAGCAGCTTACCTAGGAACACCGGGGAGCTGTTTTTT
TRBJ1-2 TRBV20-1 NA NA CSARKQGRRNYGYTF TGCAGTGCTAGAAAACAGGGACGTAGGAACTATGGCTACACCTTC
TRBJ1-5 TRBV5-5 NA TRBD1 CASSLAGGHQPQHF TGTGCCAGCAGCTTGGCAGGGGGCCATCAGCCCCAGCATTTT
TRBJ2-7 TRBV6-2/TRBV6-3 few TRBD1 CASRQGISYEQYF TGTGCCAGCAGACAGGGGATCTCCTACGAGCAGTACTTC
TRBJ1-1 TRBV20-1 few TRBD1 CSAGGQGKTEAFF TGCAGTGCAGGAGGACAGGGAAAGACTGAAGCTTTCTTT
TRBJ2-7 TRBV10-3 NA TRBD2 CAISGAGLAGGYEQYF TGTGCCATCAGTGGAGCGGGACTAGCGGGAGGGTACGAGCAGTACTTC
TRBJ1-2 TRBV12-3/TRBV12-4 few TRBD1 CASGGGGNGYTF TGTGCCAGCGGAGGGGGCGGTAATGGCTACACCTTC
TRBJ2-1 TRBV18 NA NA CASSRYLAEQFF TGTGCCAGCTCACGTTATTTGGCCGAGCAGTTCTTC
TRBJ1-1 TRBV7-9 NA TRBD1 CASSSQGMNTEAFF TGTGCCAGCAGTTCACAGGGGATGAACACTGAAGCTTTCTTT
TRBJ1-1 TRBV20-1 few TRBD1 CSARGGQGATTEAFF TGCAGTGCTAGAGGGGGACAGGGGGCAACCACTGAAGCTTTCTTT
TRBJ1-2 TRBV7-2 NA NA CASSLALRQRGIAGYTF TGTGCCAGCAGCTTAGCGCTCCGCCAGCGTGGTATTGCTGGCTACACCTTC
TRBJ2-7 TRBV29-1 NA NA CSVERAGRSSYEQYF TGCAGCGTTGAAAGGGCAGGGAGGTCCTCCTACGAGCAGTACTTC
TRBJ2-7 TRBV7-2 NA TRBD1 CASSLEGTGSYEQYF TGTGCCAGCAGCTTAGAGGGGACAGGGAGCTACGAGCAGTACTTC
TRBJ2-3 TRBV12-3/TRBV12-4 few NA CASSNRGADTQYF TGTGCCAGCAGTAATCGGGGGGCGGATACGCAGTATTTT
TRBJ2-1 TRBV27 NA TRBD2 CASSISGSEQFF TGTGCCAGCAGTATTAGCGGGTCCGAGCAGTTCTTC
TRBJ1-2 TRBV6-5 few NA CASSYGQINYGYTF TGTGCCAGCAGTTACGGGCAGATAAACTATGGCTACACCTTC
TRBJ2-6 TRBV5-6 NA TRBD1 CASSSVVPRGSFSDGANVLTF TGTGCCAGCAGCTCCGTTGTCCCCAGGGGGTCCTTCTCTGATGGGGCCAACGTCCTGACTTTC
TRBJ2-5 TRBV5-1 many TRBD2 CASSSPTSGEGGETQYF TGCGCCAGCAGCTCACCTACTAGCGGAGAGGGTGGAGAGACCCAGTACTTC
TRBJ1-2 TRBV29-1 once NA CSVVFNYGYTF TGCAGCGTTGTCTTTAACTATGGCTACACCTTC
TRBJ2-3 TRBV12-3/TRBV12-4 few NA CASSHEFGRPDTQYF TGTGCCAGCAGTCACGAGTTCGGAAGGCCAGATACGCAGTATTTT
TRBJ2-5 TRBV5-1 few NA CASSHGTRQETQYF TGCGCCAGCAGCCACGGGACTCGCCAAGAGACCCAGTACTTC
TRBJ2-3 TRBV7-8 many NA CASSPRLGAAGSTDTQYF TGTGCCAGCAGCCCGCGACTGGGGGCAGCAGGGAGCACAGATACGCAGTATTTT
TRBJ1-1 TRBV5-1 few TRBD1 CASSSRDRGMMNTEAFF TGCGCCAGCAGCTCAAGGGACAGGGGGATGATGAACACTGAAGCTTTCTTT
TRBJ1-2 TRBV5-1 few NA CASSPGGGGYTF TGCGCCAGCAGCCCCGGAGGAGGAGGCTACACCTTC
TRBJ2-5 TRBV5-1 many NA CASSLTVLGETQYF TGCGCCAGCAGCCTTACAGTCCTCGGAGAGACCCAGTACTTC
TRBJ2-4 TRBV12-3/TRBV12-4 NA NA CASSFSAGENIQYF TGTGCCAGCAGTTTTTCGGCAGGGGAAAACATTCAGTACTTC
TRBJ1-1 TRBV5-1 few TRBD1 CASSLVYRGRSTEAFF TGCGCCAGCAGCTTGGTCTACAGGGGGCGAAGCACTGAAGCTTTCTTT
TRBJ2-7 TRBV12-3/TRBV12-4 few TRBD2 CASSPLRASGSYEQYF TGTGCCAGCAGTCCCCTGCGGGCTAGCGGGAGTTACGAGCAGTACTTC
TRBJ1-5 TRBV12-3/TRBV12-4 NA NA CASSPSGYNQPQHF TGTGCCAGCAGTCCTTCGGGGTACAATCAGCCCCAGCATTTT
TRBJ2-3 TRBV4-1 NA NA CASSHQWVAADTKYF TGCGCCAGCAGCCATCAGTGGGTTGCTGCAGATACGAAGTATTTT
TRBJ2-1 TRBV12-3/TRBV12-4 few NA CASSGGYYNEQFF TGTGCCAGCAGTGGGGGGTATTACAATGAGCAGTTCTTC
TRBJ2-1 TRBV29-1 NA NA CSVEGSSYNEQFF TGCAGCGTTGAGGGAAGCTCCTACAATGAGCAGTTCTTC
TRBJ1-2 TRBV12-3/TRBV12-4 NA NA CASSAKVGYGYTF TGTGCCAGCAGTGCAAAAGTGGGCTATGGCTACACCTTC
TRBJ2-1 TRBV29-1 NA TRBD1 CSVSRDRGDEQFF TGCAGCGTTTCCCGGGACAGGGGCGATGAGCAGTTCTTC
TRBJ2-3 TRBV13 few TRBD2 CASSPLGGEVRDTQYF TGTGCCAGCAGCCCCTTGGGAGGGGAGGTCAGAGATACGCAGTATTTT
TRBJ2-1 TRBV5-5 few NA CASSLAVQVGEQFF TGTGCCAGCAGCTTGGCGGTACAGGTGGGTGAGCAGTTCTTC
TRBJ2-1 TRBV24-1 NA TRBD2 CATSDFVPSSGSYNEQFF TGTGCCACCAGTGATTTTGTCCCTTCTAGCGGGTCCTACAATGAGCAGTTCTTC
TRBJ2-7 TRBV5-6 many NA CASSLAGSSYEQYF TGTGCCAGCAGCTTGGCAGGGAGCTCCTACGAGCAGTACTTC
TRBJ1-1 TRBV6-4 few NA CASPGQENTEAFF TGTGCCAGCCCGGGACAAGAGAACACTGAAGCTTTCTTT
TRBJ2-5 TRBV5-4 few NA CASSSGGRQETQYF TGTGCCAGCAGCTCGGGCGGCAGACAAGAGACCCAGTACTTC
TRBJ1-1 TRBV5-3 NA TRBD1 CARSQPGQAYTEAFF TGTGCCAGAAGCCAGCCCGGACAGGCGTACACTGAAGCTTTCTTT
TRBJ1-6 TRBV5-1 few NA CASSLVQGGSPLHF TGCGCCAGCAGCTTGGTGCAGGGAGGTTCACCCCTCCACTTT
TRBJ2-7 TRBV11-3 few TRBD1 CASSSLTGGSYEQYF TGTGCCAGCAGCTCACTGACAGGGGGCTCCTACGAGCAGTACTTC
TRBJ2-7 TRBV20-1 few NA CSAREPDNSYEQYF TGCAGTGCTAGAGAACCCGACAACTCCTACGAGCAGTACTTC
TRBJ2-5 TRBV20-1 NA NA CSATLEETQYF TGCAGTGCGACATTGGAAGAGACCCAGTACTTC
TRBJ2-3 TRBV6-5 NA NA CASSRQFTDTQYF TGTGCCAGCAGTAGGCAATTCACAGATACGCAGTATTTT
TRBJ1-2 TRBV30 NA NA CAWSGHGYTF TGTGCCTGGAGTGGGCATGGCTACACCTTC
TRBJ2-7 TRBV3-1 NA TRBD2 CASPTSGRATYEQYF TGTGCCAGCCCCACGAGCGGGAGGGCCACCTACGAGCAGTACTTC
TRBJ2-5 TRBV18 few NA CASSPVRDETQYF TGTGCCAGCTCACCAGTAAGGGATGAGACCCAGTACTTC
TRBJ1-6 TRBV15 NA NA CATNHRENSPLHF TGTGCCACCAACCATCGGGAGAATTCACCCCTCCACTTT
TRBJ1-1 TRBV29-1 NA NA CSVHSLMNTEAFF TGCAGCGTTCACAGCCTAATGAACACTGAAGCTTTCTTT
TRBJ2-2 TRBV24-1 NA NA CATSYASNTGELFF TGTGCCACCAGCTACGCCTCTAACACCGGGGAGCTGTTTTTT
TRBJ2-3 TRBV2 NA TRBD1 CASSEARGTGGLADTQYF TGTGCCAGCAGTGAAGCGCGGGGGACAGGGGGACTAGCAGATACGCAGTATTTT
TRBJ1-3 TRBV3-1 NA NA CASSLLGSGNTIYF TGTGCCAGCAGCCTACTCGGATCTGGAAACACCATATATTTT
TRBJ2-4 TRBV12-5 few TRBD2 CASANSGGEAKNIQYF TGTGCTAGTGCCAATAGCGGGGGGGAAGCCAAAAACATTCAGTACTTC
TRBJ2-1 TRBV19 NA TRBD2 CASRNSGVLSYNEQFF TGTGCCAGTAGGAATAGCGGGGTCCTCTCCTACAATGAGCAGTTCTTC
TRBJ2-3 TRBV11-2 few NA CASSLFITDTQYF TGTGCCAGCAGCCTTTTTATTACAGATACGCAGTATTTT